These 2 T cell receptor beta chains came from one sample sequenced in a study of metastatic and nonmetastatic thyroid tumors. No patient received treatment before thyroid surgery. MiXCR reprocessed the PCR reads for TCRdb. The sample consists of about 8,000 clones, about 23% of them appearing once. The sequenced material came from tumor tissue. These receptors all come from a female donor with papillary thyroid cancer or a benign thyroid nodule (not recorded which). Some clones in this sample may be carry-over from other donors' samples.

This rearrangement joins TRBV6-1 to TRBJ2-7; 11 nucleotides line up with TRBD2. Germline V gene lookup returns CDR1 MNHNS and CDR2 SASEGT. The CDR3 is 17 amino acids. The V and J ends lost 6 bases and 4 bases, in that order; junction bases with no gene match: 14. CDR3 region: CASSGQGLAALVYEQYF. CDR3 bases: TGTGCCAGCAGCGGTCAGGGACTAGCGGCATTGGTTTACGAGCAGTACTTC.

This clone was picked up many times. CDR3 residues: CSATRGLNTEAFF. For the CDR3, the DNA is TGCAGTGCTACGAGGGGACTGAACACTGAAGCTTTCTTT. The V gene is TRBV20-1, the J gene TRBJ1-1, with TRBD1 as a possible D gene (5 bases). This CDR3 has 13 amino acids. The ends were cut back, 4 bases at V and 0 bases at J, with 9 bases in the middle. Germline CDR1 and CDR2: DFQATT and SNEGSKA (reference sequence).